The clone carrying this T cell receptor (beta chain) was seen a few times. This entry belongs to a study of immune characterization of retroperitoneal liposarcoma. In TCRdb, the PCR reads were re-called with MiXCR into one record per CDR3 protein. The table records more than 9,500 distinct CDR3 sequences, approximately 25% of them present only once. V was pared by 11 bases and J by 3 bases, with 15 bases of the junction left unmatched. CDR3 length: 18 residues. This sequence originates from a female donor with retroperitoneal liposarcoma. This chain links TRBV12-3 or TRBV12-4 with TRBJ2-1, with 14 bases aligning to TRBD2. What was sequenced was tumor tissue. CDR3 nucleotides: TGTGCCGGCACCAATCCGGGACTAGCGGGAGCGGGCTACAATGAGCAGTTCTTC. Protein product: CAGTNPGLAGAGYNEQFF.